The rows below give T cell receptor beta chains drawn from one sample of a study of response to subunit inactivated influenza vaccine. TCRdb recomputed calls from the RT-PCR reads with MiXCR, one row per CDR3 protein. Here the sample spans hundreds of thousands of distinct CDR3 sequences, about 11% being singletons. The sample in question was PBMCs from blood, obtained on the day of vaccination. Receptors originate from a man over 45 who received an inactivated influenza vaccine. Each CDR3 is given with its conserved first and last residue. Clone size, where shown, is once, few, many, or a class for clones that have expanded.

TRBV15,11,NA,TRBJ2-1,CATMRGNEQFF
TRBV12-3/TRBV12-4,16,many,TRBJ2-5,CASSLGQGGHQETQYF
TRBV10-3,16,few,TRBJ1-4,CAISDRGQATNEKLFF
TRBV3-1,16,NA,TRBJ1-3,CASSQAGTDSGNTIYF
TRBV7-2,16,many,TRBJ2-3,CASSAPLLYSGTTQYF
TRBV20-1,17,once,TRBJ2-5,CSPLRRGAGPQIETQYF
TRBV12-3/TRBV12-4,14,NA,TRBJ1-4,CASSLRQSYEKLFF
TRBV12-3/TRBV12-4,12,few,TRBJ1-2,CASSYSGAYDTF
TRBV7-9,12,many,TRBJ2-2,CASSSEGGELFF
TRBV25-1,13,few,TRBJ1-1,CASSRDRWAQAFF
TRBV7-9,13,NA,TRBJ2-7,CASSLGVDSQQYF
TRBV12-3/TRBV12-4,13,NA,TRBJ1-4,CASSLYTPEKLFF
TRBV7-9,13,NA,TRBJ1-1,CASSLLEVTEAFF
TRBV4-1,16,NA,TRBJ1-5,CASSQDFGVNNQPQHF
TRBV7-9,14,few,TRBJ1-4,CASSKNRGPDELFF
TRBV3-1,14,many,TRBJ2-7,CASSQDPDSYEQYF
TRBV12-3/TRBV12-4,14,NA,TRBJ2-5,CASSLGVYQETQYF
TRBV18,13,NA,TRBJ2-7,CASSRPGVDEQYF
TRBV5-1,15,NA,TRBJ2-2,CASKTEPANTGELFF
TRBV4-3,16,few,TRBJ2-2,CASSPRVGGLTGELFF
TRBV28,15,NA,TRBJ2-6,CASSLIGVGANVLTF
TRBV11-2,18,few,TRBJ2-2,CASSLLLFGTANTGELFF
TRBV12-3/TRBV12-4,12,few,TRBJ2-2,CASSLIPGELFF
TRBV9,14,few,TRBJ2-7,CASSVAGGADEQYF
TRBV7-2,15,many,TRBJ2-1,CASSLGYQRGNEQFF
TRBV20-1,13,few,TRBJ1-2,CSASGTVNYGYTF
TRBV12-3/TRBV12-4,16,few,TRBJ1-2,CASSLRTGTTNYGYTF
TRBV5-1,15,few,TRBJ1-1,CASSLEGHRNTEAFF
TRBV3-1,17,NA,TRBJ2-4,CASSQDLGARVINIQYF
TRBV20-1,12,few,TRBJ2-7,CSAFSGSYEQYF
TRBV7-8,16,few,TRBJ2-3,CASSPRAGLSTDTQYF
TRBV20-1,13,few,TRBJ2-7,CSAREPPRGEQYF
TRBV11-2,16,few,TRBJ2-3,CASSLVRGQGTDTQYF
TRBV6-2/TRBV6-3,14,NA,TRBJ1-2,CASSYSTRSGGYTF
TRBV5-1,16,NA,TRBJ2-5,CASSPLAGSLGETQYF
TRBV3-1,12,NA,TRBJ2-4,CASSRGLDIQYF
TRBV11-2,12,NA,TRBJ2-1,CASSTTGTEQFF
TRBV27,14,many,TRBJ1-5,CASSLVGLNQPQHF
TRBV6-2/TRBV6-3,14,few,TRBJ2-7,CACNRGTSHGEQYF
TRBV3-1,17,few,TRBJ2-1,CASSQVLTGTWGNEQFF
TRBV9,13,NA,TRBJ2-7,CASSGTPSYEQYF
TRBV20-1,16,NA,TRBJ2-7,CSARERTSGRAYEQYF
TRBV7-9,14,few,TRBJ1-1,CASSLTEGSTEAFF
TRBV7-8,14,many,TRBJ2-1,CASSLHEVRDEQFF
TRBV7-8,17,few,TRBJ1-5,CASSQRQARNSNQPQHF
TRBV7-2,17,NA,TRBJ2-6,CASSSPKRLTGANVLTF
TRBV11-1,18,NA,TRBJ2-1,CASSLIGLGESTYNEQFF
TRBV5-1,15,many,TRBJ2-2,CASSKSSGGTGELFF
TRBV6-2/TRBV6-3,14,NA,TRBJ2-5,CASSSGPVQETQYF
TRBV21-1,15,NA,TRBJ1-2,CASSKAGQGRVSYTF
TRBV6-5,16,many,TRBJ2-3,CASSYSTRGGADTQYF
TRBV3-1,15,NA,TRBJ2-2,CASSHGIVYPGELFF
TRBV28,13,many,TRBJ1-2,CASRTGTFYGYTF